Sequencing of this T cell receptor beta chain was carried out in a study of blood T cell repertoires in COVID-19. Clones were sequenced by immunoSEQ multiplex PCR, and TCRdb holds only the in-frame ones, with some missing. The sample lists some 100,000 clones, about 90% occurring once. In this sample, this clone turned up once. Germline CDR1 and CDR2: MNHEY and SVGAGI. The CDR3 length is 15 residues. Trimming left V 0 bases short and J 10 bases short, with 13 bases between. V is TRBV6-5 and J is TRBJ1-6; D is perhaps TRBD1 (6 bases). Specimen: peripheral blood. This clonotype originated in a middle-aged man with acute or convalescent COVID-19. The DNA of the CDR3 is TGTGCCAGCAGTTACTCGAACAGGGTAGGCTCACCCCTCCACTTT. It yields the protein CASSYSNRVGSPLHF.